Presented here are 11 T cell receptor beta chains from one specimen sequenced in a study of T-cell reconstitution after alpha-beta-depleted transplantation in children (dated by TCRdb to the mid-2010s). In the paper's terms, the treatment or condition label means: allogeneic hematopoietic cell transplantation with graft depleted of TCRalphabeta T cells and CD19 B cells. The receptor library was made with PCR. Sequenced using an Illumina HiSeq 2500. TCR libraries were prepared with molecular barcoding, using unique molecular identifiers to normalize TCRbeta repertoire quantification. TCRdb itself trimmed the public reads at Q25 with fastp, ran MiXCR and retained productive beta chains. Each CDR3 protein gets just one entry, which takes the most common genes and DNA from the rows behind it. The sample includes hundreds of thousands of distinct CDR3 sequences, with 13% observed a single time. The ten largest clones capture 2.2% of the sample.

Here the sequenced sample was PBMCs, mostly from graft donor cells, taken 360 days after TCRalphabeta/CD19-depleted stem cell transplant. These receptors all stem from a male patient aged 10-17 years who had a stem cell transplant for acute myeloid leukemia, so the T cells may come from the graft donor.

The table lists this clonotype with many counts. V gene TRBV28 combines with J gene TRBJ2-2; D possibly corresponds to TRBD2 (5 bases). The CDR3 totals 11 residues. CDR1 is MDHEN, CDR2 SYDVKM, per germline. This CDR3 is CAGADTGELFF. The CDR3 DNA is TGTGCGGGAGCGGATACCGGGGAGCTGTTTTTT. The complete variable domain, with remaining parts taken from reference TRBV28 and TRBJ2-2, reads DVKVTQSSRYLVKRTGEKVFLECVQDMDHENMFWYRQDPGLGLRLIYFSYDVKMKEKGDIPEGYSVSREKKERFSLILESASTNQTSMYLCAGADTGELFFGEGSRLTVL.

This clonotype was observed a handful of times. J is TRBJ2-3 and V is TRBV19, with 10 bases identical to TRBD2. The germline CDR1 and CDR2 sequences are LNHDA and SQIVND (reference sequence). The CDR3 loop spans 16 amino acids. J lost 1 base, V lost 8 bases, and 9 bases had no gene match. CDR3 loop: CASGGSGTSGTDTQYF. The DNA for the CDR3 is TGTGCCAGTGGTGGATCCGGGACTAGCGGCACAGATACGCAGTATTTT.

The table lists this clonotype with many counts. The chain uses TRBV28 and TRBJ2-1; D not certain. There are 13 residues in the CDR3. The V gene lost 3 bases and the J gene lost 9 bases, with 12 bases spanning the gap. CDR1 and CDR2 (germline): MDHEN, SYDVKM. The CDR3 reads CASSFPPRAEQFF. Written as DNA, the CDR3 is TGTGCCAGCAGTTTTCCCCCACGTGCTGAGCAGTTCTTC.

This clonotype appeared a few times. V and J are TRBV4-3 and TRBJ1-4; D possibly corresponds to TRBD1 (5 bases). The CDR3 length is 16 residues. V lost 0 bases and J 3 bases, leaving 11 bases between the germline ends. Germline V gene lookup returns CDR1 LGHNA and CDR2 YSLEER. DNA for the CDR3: TGCGCCAGCAGCCAAGATCAGACAGCCCCTAATGAAAAACTGTTTTTT. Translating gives CASSQDQTAPNEKLFF.

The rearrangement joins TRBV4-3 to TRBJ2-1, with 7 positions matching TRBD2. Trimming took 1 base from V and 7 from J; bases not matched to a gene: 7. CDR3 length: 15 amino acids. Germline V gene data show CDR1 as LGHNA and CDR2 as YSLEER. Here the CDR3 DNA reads TGCGCCAGCAGCCAAGGGACTAGAGCGATGAATGAGCAGTTCTTC. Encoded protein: CASSQGTRAMNEQFF.

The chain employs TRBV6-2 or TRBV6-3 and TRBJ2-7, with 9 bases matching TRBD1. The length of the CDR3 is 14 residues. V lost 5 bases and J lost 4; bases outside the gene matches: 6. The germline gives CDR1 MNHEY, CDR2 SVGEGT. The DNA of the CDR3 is TGTGCCAGCAGTAACACAGGGGGCATTTACGAGCAGTACTTC. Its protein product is CASSNTGGIYEQYF.

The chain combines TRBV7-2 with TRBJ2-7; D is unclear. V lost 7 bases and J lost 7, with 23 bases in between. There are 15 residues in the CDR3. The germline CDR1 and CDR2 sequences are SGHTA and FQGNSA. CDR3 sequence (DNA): TGTGCCAGCACCTTGAGCGCCCCAATACAGTCGGAGCAGTACTTC. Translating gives CASTLSAPIQSEQYF.

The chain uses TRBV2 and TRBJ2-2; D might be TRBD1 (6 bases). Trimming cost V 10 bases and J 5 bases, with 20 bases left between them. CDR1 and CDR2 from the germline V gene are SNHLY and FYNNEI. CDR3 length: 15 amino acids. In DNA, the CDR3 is TGTGCCACCACGCCTGGGACACGGGGTACCGGGGAGCTGTTTTTT. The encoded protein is CATTPGTRGTGELFF.

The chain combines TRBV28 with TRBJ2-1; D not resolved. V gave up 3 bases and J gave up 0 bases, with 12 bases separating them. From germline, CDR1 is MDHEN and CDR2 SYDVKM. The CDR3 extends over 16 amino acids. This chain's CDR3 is CASSLGRVSSYNEQFF. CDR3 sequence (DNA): TGTGCCAGCAGTTTGGGAAGGGTCAGCTCCTACAATGAGCAGTTCTTC.

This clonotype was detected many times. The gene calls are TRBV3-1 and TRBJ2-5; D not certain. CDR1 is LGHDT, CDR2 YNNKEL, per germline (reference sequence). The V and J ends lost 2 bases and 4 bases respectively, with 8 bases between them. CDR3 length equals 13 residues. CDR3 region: CASSQTALETQYF. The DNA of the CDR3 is TGTGCCAGCAGCCAAACAGCTCTAGAGACCCAGTACTTC.

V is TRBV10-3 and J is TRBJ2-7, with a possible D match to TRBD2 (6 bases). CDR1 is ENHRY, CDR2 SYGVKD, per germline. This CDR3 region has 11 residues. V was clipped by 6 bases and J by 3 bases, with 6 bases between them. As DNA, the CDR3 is TGTGCCATCAGGGAGGGCTACGAGCAGTACTTC. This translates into CAIREGYEQYF.